Listed here are 15 T cell receptor beta chains from one sample, sequenced in a study of shared T cell receptors in the human thymus. TCRdb's table, derived via immunoSEQ multiplex PCR, lists solely in-frame clones and lacks some. The table shows about 610,000 clones, with more than 75% occurring only once. The same specimen was also included in a second study, on human thymus T cells.

Sequencing was done on a sample of thymocytes. These receptors originate from a boy under two years old with a congenital heart defect.

This clone was counted only a few times. V usage is TRBV5-8 and J usage is TRBJ2-7; D gene uncertain. Looked up from germline, CDR1 is SGHTS and CDR2 is YDEGEE. The length of the CDR3 is 12 residues. Trimming cost V 3 bases and J 3 bases, with 7 bases left between them. The CDR3 DNA reads TGTGCCAGCAGCTCAAACGGCTACGAGCAGTACTTC. It encodes CASSSNGYEQYF.

This clone was counted between two and nine times. This chain joins TRBV29-1 and TRBJ2-5, with D possibly being TRBD2 (6 bases). CDR1 is SQVTM and CDR2 is ANQGSEA in the germline V gene. Trimming left V 4 bases short and J 3 bases short, with 18 bases between. This CDR3 is 15 amino acids long. CDR3 protein: CSVVRRGGKEETQYF. CDR3 nucleotides: TGCAGCGTTGTTCGGCGTGGGGGGAAGGAAGAGACCCAGTACTTC. The whole variable domain, remainder taken from reference TRBV29-1 and TRBJ2-5, is SAVISQKPSRDICQRGTSLTIQCQVDSQVTMMFWYRQQPGQSLTLIATANQGSEATYESGFVIDKFPISRPNLTFSTLTVSNMSPEDSSIYLCSVVRRGGKEETQYFGPGTRLLVL.

The chain uses TRBV6-1 and TRBJ2-1; no reliable D call. This CDR3 spans 11 amino acids. The ends were cut back, 2 bases at V and 14 bases at J, with 10 bases in the middle. From germline, CDR1 is MNHNS and CDR2 SASEGT. CDR3 region: CASSEHGLKFF. For the CDR3, the DNA is TGTGCCAGCAGTGAACACGGGTTGAAGTTCTTC.

This chain joins TRBV4-3 and TRBJ2-5, with D perhaps matching TRBD1 (6 bases). CDR3 length: 17 residues. The V gene lost 1 base and the J gene lost 4 bases, with 19 bases spanning the gap. From germline, CDR1 is LGHNA and CDR2 YSLEER. The chain's CDR3 is CASSQGDPGHRRETQYF. The CDR3, as DNA: TGCGCCAGCAGCCAAGGAGACCCGGGACACCGGAGAGAGACCCAGTACTTC.

This sequence joins TRBV27 and TRBJ1-5, with D possibly matching TRBD1 (6 bases). Germline CDR1 and CDR2: MNHEY and SMNVEV (reference sequence). The CDR3 is 15 residues long. Trimming shortened V by 5 bases and J by 5 bases, and 16 bases separated the two germline ends. The CDR3: CASSPVGGGDQPQHF. The CDR3 DNA reads as TGTGCCAGCAGTCCCGTTGGGGGCGGAGATCAGCCCCAGCATTTT.

The rearrangement uses TRBV27 and TRBJ2-1, with 8 bases aligning to TRBD2. The V segment lost 7 bases and the J segment 4 bases; nucleotides outside the gene matches: 9. CDR1 is MNHEY and CDR2 is SMNVEV in the germline V gene (reference sequence). The CDR3 extends over 15 amino acids. The CDR3 DNA follows: TGTGCCAGCAACTCAACTAGCGGAGTATACAATGAGCAGTTCTTC. Translated: CASNSTSGVYNEQFF.

This rearrangement joins TRBV30 to TRBJ1-2; 7 bases line up with TRBD1. Germline-derived CDR1 and CDR2 are GTSNPN and SVGIG (reference sequence). After removal of 0 bases from V and 4 bases from J, the junction contained 8 bases not matched to a gene. The CDR3 contains 15 residues. The CDR3 nucleotides read TGTGCCTGGAGTGTACGGGGACAGTCGACCTATGGCTACACCTTC. Amino acids: CAWSVRGQSTYGYTF.

The chain recombines TRBV7-9 with TRBJ1-4; D is possibly TRBD1 (6 bases). The CDR3 covers 14 residues. The V end lost 3 bases, the J end lost 3 bases, and 8 bases lay between the germline ends. Germline CDR1 reads SEHNR; CDR2 reads FQNEAQ (reference sequence). The CDR3: CASSFRGPNEKLFF. The DNA for the CDR3 is TGTGCCAGCAGCTTCAGGGGACCTAATGAAAAACTGTTTTTT.

The chain employs TRBV10-3 and TRBJ2-1, with 10 bases identical to TRBD1. With V trimmed by 6 bases and J by 4 bases, 3 bases remained unmatched. The CDR3 covers 14 residues. The germline V gene encodes CDR1 ENHRY and CDR2 SYGVKD. The CDR3 is CAIRTGGEYNEQFF. In nucleotides, the CDR3 is TGTGCCATCAGGACAGGGGGCGAATACAATGAGCAGTTCTTC.

The chain is built from TRBV6-5 and TRBJ1-1; D perhaps matches TRBD1 (6 bases). From germline, CDR1 is MNHEY and CDR2 SVGAGI. Between the trimmed V and J ends, which lost 4 bases and 8 bases, there was a span of 23 bases. This CDR3 has 16 amino acids. The CDR3 region is CASSSPGTGPGLEAFF. The CDR3 DNA sequence: TGTGCCAGCAGTTCCCCTGGAACAGGGCCGGGGCTAGAAGCTTTCTTT.

The gene calls are TRBV7-6 and TRBJ2-2; possible D gene TRBD2, 6 bases. The CDR3 has 17 amino acids. Germline CDR1 and CDR2: SGHVS and FNYEAQ. Trimming took 4 bases from V and 4 from J, leaving 19 bases between them. CDR3 residues: CASSSRLAPRPTGELFF. The DNA of the CDR3 is TGTGCCAGCAGCTCTCGTCTAGCGCCCCGCCCCACCGGGGAGCTGTTTTTT.

This rearrangement joins TRBV28 to TRBJ1-3; D is uncertain. The length of the CDR3 is 12 residues. The V end was cut by 6 bases, the J end by 4 bases, with 7 bases between. Germline V gene data show CDR1 as MDHEN and CDR2 as SYDVKM. The CDR3 DNA sequence: TGTGCCAGCAGAGGAGGGGGAAACACCATATATTTT. Its protein product is CASRGGGNTIYF.

This chain connects TRBV4-3 to TRBJ2-7; no clear D gene. V lost 2 bases, J lost 5 bases, and 13 bases lay in between. CDR3 length equals 14 residues. In germline, CDR1 is LGHNA, CDR2 YSLEER. The CDR3 here is CASSQNGTENEQYF. CDR3 coding DNA: TGCGCCAGCAGCCAAAACGGTACTGAGAACGAGCAGTACTTC.

This chain links TRBV4-3 with TRBJ2-1; possibly TRBD2 for D (5 bases). Germline V gene lookup returns CDR1 LGHNA and CDR2 YSLEER. The CDR3 runs 17 residues. V lost 0 bases and J lost 0, with 12 bases in between. This chain's CDR3 is CASSQDNGKSSYNEQFF. For the CDR3, the DNA is TGCGCCAGCAGCCAAGATAACGGGAAAAGCTCCTACAATGAGCAGTTCTTC.

The CDR3 nucleotides are TGTGCCAGCAGCTTGGAGGGTTACAGGGGTAACTACGAGCAGTACTTC. It specifies CASSLEGYRGNYEQYF. V is TRBV5-6 and J is TRBJ2-7; 7 bases align to TRBD1. The CDR3 spans 16 residues. The V gene's germline CDR1 is SGHDT and CDR2 YYEEEE. V trimming: 0 bases; J trimming: 3 bases; junction bases outside the gene matches: 9.